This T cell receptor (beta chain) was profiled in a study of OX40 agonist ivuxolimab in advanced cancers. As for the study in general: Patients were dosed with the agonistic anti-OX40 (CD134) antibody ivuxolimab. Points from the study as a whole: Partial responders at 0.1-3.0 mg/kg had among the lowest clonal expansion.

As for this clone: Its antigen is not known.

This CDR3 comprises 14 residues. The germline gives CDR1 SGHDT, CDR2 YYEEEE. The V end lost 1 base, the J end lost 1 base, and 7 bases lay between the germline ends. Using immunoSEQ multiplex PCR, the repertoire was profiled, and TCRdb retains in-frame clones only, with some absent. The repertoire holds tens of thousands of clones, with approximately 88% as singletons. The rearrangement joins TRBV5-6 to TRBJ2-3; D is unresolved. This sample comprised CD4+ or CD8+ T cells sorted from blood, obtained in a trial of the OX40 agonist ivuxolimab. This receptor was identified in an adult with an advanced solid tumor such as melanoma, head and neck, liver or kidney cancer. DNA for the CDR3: TGTGCCAGCAGCTTGCTGGCGGGCACAGATACGCAGTATTTT. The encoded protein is CASSLLAGTDTQYF.